What follows describes a single T cell receptor (beta chain). The source of the sample is a study of blood T cell repertoires in COVID-19. Study details: Acute and convalescent COVID-19 specimens originated in the United States, Italy and Spain. Sample material is recorded as cDNA or gDNA derived from T cells, B-cell-depleted T cells, or PBMCs.

Profiling relied on immunoSEQ multiplex PCR, and the TCRdb table lists in-frame clones only, not all of them. Among 60,000 to 75,000 clones, roughly 86% were seen once, and the ten largest hold about 6.8%. Germline V CDR1 and CDR2: LGHDT, YNNKEL (reference sequence). This CDR3 comprises 12 residues. The germline V and J ends were trimmed by 6 bases and 8 bases, with 10 bases remaining between them. The chain has TRBV3-1 (or the pseudogene TRBV3-2) and TRBJ1-4; possibly TRBD1 for D (5 bases). The sequenced sample consisted of peripheral blood. The TCR originated in a man aged 60 to 69 with acute or convalescent COVID-19. CDR3 in DNA: TGTGCCAGCAGTATGAACAGGGAAAAACTGTTTTTT. Its protein product is CASSMNREKLFF.